The 7 T cell receptor beta chains reported below all come from one sample, sequenced in a study of T cell repertoires in cytomegalovirus infection. MiXCR, applied by TCRdb to the reads, yields one record per CDR3 protein. This table holds 800,000 to 950,000 distinct CDR3 sequences, 32% found once. These receptors have no identified antigens. Sequencing used cultured CD8+ T cells from PBMCs, obtained from culture after CMV antigen stimulation. The receptors were sampled from a human donor in good health (CMV status not recorded). Some clones in this sample may be carry-over from other donors' samples.

This clonotype was seen a handful of times. The junction and the germline gene differ at one end; a read error may be behind it. This chain uses TRBV6-1 with TRBJ2-1; 10 bases map to TRBD2. The germline V gene encodes CDR1 MNHNS and CDR2 SASEGT. The CDR3 sequence is 13 residues long. CDR3 sequence: CASSEISGGGQIF. The CDR3 DNA is TGTGCCAGCAGTGAAATAAGCGGGGGGGGCCAGATCTTC.

This clonotype was seen only a few times. This rearrangement joins TRBV7-9 to TRBJ2-4; D gene ambiguous. This CDR3 contains 16 residues. The germline CDR1 and CDR2 sequences are SEHNR and FQNEAQ (reference sequence). V gave up 5 bases and J gave up 1 base, with 15 bases separating them. The CDR3 DNA sequence: TGTGCCAGCAGCCCGGGCCTGGGGATGGCCAAAAACATTCAGTACTTC. It codes for CASSPGLGMAKNIQYF.

The rearrangement uses TRBV13 and TRBJ2-1; 9 bases align to TRBD2. Per germline, CDR1 PRHDT and CDR2 FYEKMQ (reference sequence). V shed 6 bases, J shed 6 bases, and the junction held 3 bases outside the gene matches. The CDR3 is 13 amino acids. This CDR3 is CASRGLAPNEQFF. The CDR3 DNA is TGTGCCAGCAGGGGACTAGCTCCCAATGAGCAGTTCTTC.

V gene TRBV13 combines with J gene TRBJ2-3; the match to TRBD2 covers 10 bases. Germline assignment: CDR1 PRHDT and CDR2 FYEKMQ (reference sequence). This CDR3 has 17 amino acids. V shed 5 bases and J 1 base; nucleotides not matched to a gene: 9. CDR3 amino acids: CASSTSGTSERTDTQYF. The DNA for the CDR3 is TGTGCCAGCAGCACATCCGGGACTAGCGAGCGCACAGATACGCAGTATTTT.

This clonotype occurred a few times. The V and J genes are TRBV19 and TRBJ2-1; no clear D. CDR3 length equals 16 residues. Trimming removed 3 bases at V and 0 bases at J, with 12 bases between. Germline V lookup: CDR1 LNHDA, CDR2 SQIVND (reference sequence). This CDR3 is CASSIAFRNSYNEQFF. CDR3 sequence (DNA): TGTGCCAGTAGTATCGCCTTCAGGAACTCCTACAATGAGCAGTTCTTC.

This clonotype was detected a few times. V and J are TRBV4-1 and TRBJ2-5; D ambiguous. CDR1 and CDR2 (germline): MGHRA, YSYEKL. The CDR3 consists of 15 residues. The V end was cut by 3 bases, the J end by 4 bases, with 15 bases between. The CDR3 bases are TGCGCCAGCAGCCACCAATTAGAGGTTGCAGAGACCCAGTACTTC. It encodes CASSHQLEVAETQYF.

The rearrangement uses TRBV4-1 and TRBJ1-2; tentative D call: TRBD1 (6 bases). Germline V gene lookup returns CDR1 MGHRA and CDR2 YSYEKL. The V gene lost 1 base and the J gene lost 6 bases, with 12 bases spanning the gap. CDR3 length: 14 amino acids. Written as DNA, the CDR3 is TGCGCCAGCAGCCAAGTCTCAGGGGCGAATGGCTACACCTTC. Translation: CASSQVSGANGYTF.